This T cell receptor beta chain was sequenced in a study of shared clonotypes between healthy human individuals. In regard to this clone: Its target is unknown.

TCRdb's table, derived via immunoSEQ multiplex PCR, lists solely in-frame clones and lacks some. Counted here are about half a million clones, about 72% occurring once; the ten biggest clones make up approximately 12%. The V gene lost 5 bases and the J gene lost 3 bases, with 19 bases spanning the gap. The CDR3 contains 16 residues. From germline, CDR1 is MNHNY and CDR2 SVGAGI (reference sequence). Those who donated were healthy HIV-negative adults, with no recent acute infections or vaccinations reported. The donors were all Caucasian adults (living in Nashville, Tennessee). Findings and caveats of the study: The represented genetic and exposure-history diversity was limited by the small number of donors. Blood was the only sampled material, and tissue repertoires likely differ.

This rearrangement joins TRBV6-6 to TRBJ1-1; D remains ambiguous. Sequencing was carried out using PBMCs. The sequence was collected from a middle-aged woman in good health. Some clones in this sample may be carry-over from other donors' samples. The CDR3 protein is CASSPRMNTADTEAFF. For the CDR3, the DNA is TGTGCCAGCAGTCCCCGCATGAATACCGCGGACACTGAAGCTTTCTTT.